This paragraph reports one T cell receptor beta chain. The sample is drawn from a study of beta chain features in type 1 diabetes. The CDR3 length is 16 residues. Per germline, CDR1 MNHNY and CDR2 SVGAGI (reference sequence). Trimming stripped 6 bases from V and 0 bases from J, with 17 bases between. Isolated RNA was reverse transcribed in full, so expressed TCRB transcripts were sequenced. Sequenced by immunoSEQ multiplex PCR; TCRdb stores in-frame clones only, minus some. Here the sample spans 900,000 or so clones, roughly a sixth being singletons. The receptor comes from a woman under 30 in good health. This chain joins TRBV6-6 and TRBJ1-2; D unresolved. The sample consisted of naive CD4+ T cells from blood. The CDR3 bases are TGTGCCAGCAGCTTCTTGGGCGGCCCTACTAACTATGGCTACACCTTC. Its protein product is CASSFLGGPTNYGYTF.